The clone carrying this T cell receptor (beta chain) was observed many times. Unique molecular identifiers were incorporated during preparation of the TCRbeta library. TCRdb re-called the PCR reads with MiXCR, one entry per CDR3 protein. The sample consists of some 70,000 distinct CDR3 sequences, roughly 4.9% of them appearing once. J lost 0 bases, V lost 2 bases, and 6 bases had no gene match. The CDR3 spans 17 residues. Germline V gene lookup returns CDR1 SGHTA and CDR2 FQGNSA. This sample was taken from a study of T-cell reconstitution after alpha-beta-depleted transplantation in children. The genes are TRBV7-2 and TRBJ2-1, with 8 bases lining up with TRBD2. Here the sequenced sample was PBMCs, mostly from graft donor cells, taken 180 days after TCRalphabeta/CD19-depleted stem cell transplant. The clonotype originates from a boy under two years old who had a stem cell transplant for acute myeloid leukemia, so the T cells may come from the graft donor. Written as DNA, the CDR3 is TGTGCCAGCAGCTTAACCGGGGGGGGGTACTCCTACAATGAGCAGTTCTTC. Translating it yields CASSLTGGGYSYNEQFF.